This T cell receptor beta chain was retrieved from a study of T cells after yellow fever vaccination (dated by TCRdb to 2018 to 2020). A note on the overall study: The SMART-Seq v4 Ultra Low Input RNA kit was used to prepare libraries from fractions with low cell numbers. To follow T-cell clones before and after primary and booster YFV17D yellow fever vaccination, bulk TCR alpha and beta repertoires were sequenced over time. Two healthy male donors, one aged 18 to 29 and one aged 30 to 40 years, made up the cohort. Blood samples were taken at several timepoints before and after primary and secondary immunization, and bulk PBMC replicates and cell subsets were isolated. Findings and caveats that apply to the study as a whole: Because the study included only a couple of donors, the extent to which the findings can be generalized is limited. Computational filtering was needed because FACS-sorted repertoires could contain abundant contaminating clonotypes from the bulk population. Compared with the primary T-cell response, the secondary T-cell response was faster but weaker, reaching its peak on day 5 rather than on day 15. A small fraction of clonotypes appeared in both the CD4 and CD8 compartments, likely as a result of convergent recombination. Most clones expanded after primary vaccination were re-detected after the booster (almost 98% of CD4 and about 88% of CD8), suggesting broad memory maintenance.

The germline V gene (reference sequence) provides CDR1 GTSNPN and CDR2 SVGIG. The CDR3 has 13 amino acids, counting the end cysteine and phenylalanine. CDR3 DNA only is kept here, 39 bases in frame from base 1. V lost 1 base and J lost 11 bases, and the count of bases not matched to a germline gene is 10. Synthesis of TCR cDNA relied on 5'RACE template switching, a step that introduced a universal primer site along with unique molecular identifiers. Priming of cDNA synthesis was performed from both the TCR alpha and TCR beta constant segments. Library amplification involved two PCR steps, and the second step added sample barcodes and sequencing adapters. Sequencing of libraries was performed on Illumina HiSeq 2500 (2x100 bp) or NovaSeq (2x150 bp). From the authors' description of their analysis: Demultiplexing of reads and collapsing into UMI consensus sequences were performed with MIGEC, and V(D)J alignment was carried out with MiXCR. Clonotypes responding to the vaccine were identified with edgeR on replicate PBMC samples, with the criteria of FDR below 0.01 and a log2 fold change above 5 up to day 15. Each bulk clonotype received a CD4 or CD8 identity based on whether the sequenced CD4 or CD8 repertoire contained that clonotype at higher abundance. In TCRdb, the public reads were trimmed at Q25 with fastp and aligned with MiXCR, with productive beta chains retained. Duplicate CDR3 protein sequences are folded into a single record with the most common DNA and genes. These V and J calls originate from TCRdb's pipeline instead of the authors' own analysis. For this sample the table gives under 600,000 distinct CDR3 sequences, of which roughly 14% were detected only once. Jointly, the top ten make up 11% to 15% of the sample.

This clonotype has ten or more counts. Which antigen it targets is not known. No much larger clonotype is one base removed from it; base qualities were not supplied. Reading the label with the study, this specimen's treatment or condition is: live attenuated yellow fever vaccine strain. At every blood-draw timepoint, two biological replicates of bulk PBMCs were collected. PBMCs were isolated from peripheral blood using a standard Ficoll-Paque protocol. TriZol was used to extract RNA from bulk PBMCs, CD4 and CD8 fractions, and dextramer-positive and dextramer-negative fractions. The input for sequencing was PBMCs, taken on the day of the yellow fever booster vaccination. The sequence links TRBV30 to TRBJ1-1; TRBD1 matches 7 bases in the middle. This clonotype was sampled from a man under 40 who received the YFV17D yellow fever vaccine. The encoded CDR3 is CAWSGTGTGVAFF. The sequence in DNA is TGTGCCTGGAGTGGGACAGGAACAGGGGTTGCTTTCTTT.